This T cell receptor (beta chain) was identified during a study of graft-versus-host responses after intestinal transplantation. Study as a whole: Every transplant recipient was induced with anti-thymocyte globulin, then maintained on tacrolimus and steroids for about 3 years. General study results and limits: GvH clones occurred in recipient marrow; some first appeared in ileum or blood.

Per germline, CDR1 SSHAT and CDR2 FNYEAQ (reference sequence). This CDR3 has 15 residues. In regard to this clone: Antigen: not known. A read error may account for a junction end that differs from germline.

The table came from immunoSEQ multiplex PCR; TCRdb's copy has only in-frame clones and leaves some out. This sample has fewer than 85,000 clones, with approximately 84% found just once. The receptor was derived from a human donor who was the organ donor for an intestinal transplant. V is TRBV7-7 and J is TRBJ2-1, with 12 bases identical to TRBD2. The sequenced sample was unstimulated CD4+ T cells sorted from spleen or lymph node cells, obtained before transplant. For the CDR3, the DNA is TGTGCTAGCAGCCCGACTAGCGGGAGTTACAATGAGCAGTTCTTC. Protein: CASSPTSGSYNEQFF.